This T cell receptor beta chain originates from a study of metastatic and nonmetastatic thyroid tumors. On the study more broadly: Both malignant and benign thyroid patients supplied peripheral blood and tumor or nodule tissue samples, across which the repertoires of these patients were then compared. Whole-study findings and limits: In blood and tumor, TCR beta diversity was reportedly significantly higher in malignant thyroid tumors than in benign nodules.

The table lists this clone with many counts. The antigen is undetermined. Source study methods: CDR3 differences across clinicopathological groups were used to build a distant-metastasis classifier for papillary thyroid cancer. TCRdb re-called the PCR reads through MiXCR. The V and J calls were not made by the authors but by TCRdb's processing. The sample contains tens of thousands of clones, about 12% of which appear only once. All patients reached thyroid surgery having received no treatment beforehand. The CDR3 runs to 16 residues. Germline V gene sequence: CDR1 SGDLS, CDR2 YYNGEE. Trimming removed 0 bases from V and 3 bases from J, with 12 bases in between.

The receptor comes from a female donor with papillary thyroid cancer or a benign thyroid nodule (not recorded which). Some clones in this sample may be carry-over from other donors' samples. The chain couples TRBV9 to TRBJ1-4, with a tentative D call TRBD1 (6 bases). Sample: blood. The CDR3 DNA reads TGTGCCAGCAGCGTAGGGACAGTTCAGGCTAATGAAAAACTGTTTTTT. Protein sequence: CASSVGTVQANEKLFF.